This TCR beta chain was found in a study of T cell responses to AZD1222 COVID-19 vaccine (dated by TCRdb to 2020 to 2023). Concerning the study at large: AZD1222 recipients given second doses at about 4 weeks or at about 12 weeks were pooled, since spike-specific TCR depth and breadth were not found to differ between the two schedules. TCR sequencing covered 230 to 250 trial participants: approximately 200 given two doses of AZD1222 and 26 given two doses of MenACWY control vaccine. Trial participants were enrolled by age into 18-55, 56-69 and 70-plus year subgroups, with about 150, 28 and 57 TCR-sequenced participants respectively. General conclusions and limits of the study: Participants were mostly white British, with more females than males. The authors suggested clonal diversity may have been underestimated. Nearly half of unique spike-specific TCRs reportedly recognized epitopes outside regions mutated in the B.1.351 and B.1.1.7 variants. The vaccine-associated CD4 TCRs covered the entire spike protein, and the dominant responses fell in regions 160-218 and 743-854. Conclusions about previously exposed vaccinees were limited because only 6 or 7 AZD1222 recipients were SARS-CoV-2 seropositive at baseline. After two AZD1222 doses, both the breadth and the depth of spike-specific TCRs were significantly higher than at day 0 and than in MenACWY recipients. No day 14 peak-response samples were available, so repertoires were characterized only after the peak T cell response. The 56-69-year group was small, and its depth increase did not reach significance, likely because of low power.

As for this clone: Its antigen has not been determined. It has no much larger one-base neighbor in the sample; base qualities were not kept.

The CDR3 regions of human TCRbeta chains were analyzed by immunosequencing. In the source study's methods: Repertoire TCRs were checked for matches against a reference library of SARS-CoV-2-specific TCRs that had been generated using the MIRA antigen-specificity platform. Breadth was defined as the fraction of unique TCRs that were SARS-CoV-2-associated, and depth was defined as the fraction of total T cells that were SARS-CoV-2-associated. Using the MIRA data, every spike-specific TCR was mapped to the spike region that the TCR reacted to and assigned to either a CD4 or a CD8 class. Log10-transformed breadth and depth values were compared by one-way ANOVA with Sidak's multiple comparisons tests. TCRdb holds this immuneACCESS table with in-frame rearrangements only. Some clones are missing; in checked studies, unresolved V genes explain under half, and the rest has no known cause. D and trimming come from the DNA, and the V and J calls and clone size come from that table. This sample lists 100,000 to 110,000 clones; nearly 95% were detected once. The ten largest clones capture 1.5% to 2% of the sample.

This specimen's time point label, interpreted: baseline before first vaccination. Vaccinee samples were obtained from the UK trials COV001 and COV002, which included a single-blind randomized controlled phase 2/3 trial of AZD1222 (ChAdOx1 nCoV-19) in healthy adults. For TCRbeta chain sequencing, PBMC samples from trial participants were taken at day 0 and at day 28 after the second dose. The cysteine opens and the phenylalanine closes a CDR3 of 16 amino acids. The sequence is cut down to CDR3 DNA, 48 bases in frame from base 1. V lost 7 bases and J lost 0 bases, and the count of bases not matched to a germline gene is 6. The germline V gene encodes CDR1 MNHEY and CDR2 SMNVEV (reference sequence).

Specimen: peripheral blood, collected on day 0 of AZD1222 vaccination. This TCR was sampled from an adult in good health. Recombination connected TRBV27 to TRBJ2-2; 9 middle bases align to TRBD1. Here the CDR3 is given as CASMTGGQANTGELFF. The DNA is TGTGCCAGCATGACAGGGGGGCAGGCGAACACCGGGGAGCTGTTTTTT.